This is a list of T cell receptor beta chains from one sample in a study of early T cells in non-severe SARS-CoV-2 infection. MiXCR, run by TCRdb on the 5' RACE reads, gives a single entry per CDR3 protein. The sample holds almost 85,000 distinct CDR3 sequences, 9% to 14% seen once. The material sequenced was whole blood. These receptors were obtained from an adult who was a healthcare worker with PCR-confirmed SARS-CoV-2 infection or an uninfected control (not recorded which). Each CDR3 is given with its conserved first and last residue. The D gene is left open where the match is weak. Part of the rows lack a size; the others show once, few, many or a class for expanded clones.

d_call	clone_size	v_call	j_call	cdr3_aa	cdr3_nt
NA	many	TRBV7-9	TRBJ1-1	CASSLAAVGTEAFF	TGTGCCAGCAGCTTAGCTGCGGTGGGCACTGAAGCTTTCTTT
NA	NA	TRBV10-1	TRBJ2-3	CASSESRADTQYF	TGCGCCAGCAGTGAGTCCAGGGCAGATACGCAGTATTTT
NA	many	TRBV25-1	TRBJ2-5	CASSEVRGQETQYF	TGTGCCAGCAGTGAAGTTAGAGGGCAAGAGACCCAGTACTTC
TRBD1	NA	TRBV11-2	TRBJ1-6	CASSFRGQGKNSPLHF	TGTGCCAGCAGCTTCCGGGGACAGGGCAAGAATTCACCCCTCCACTTT
NA	NA	TRBV3-1	TRBJ1-2	CASNLQGTAKNYGYTF	TGTGCCAGCAACCTACAGGGAACCGCCAAAAACTATGGCTACACCTTC
NA	many	TRBV12-3/TRBV12-4	TRBJ1-5	CASSLGSSNQPQHF	TGTGCCAGCAGTTTAGGATCCAGCAATCAGCCCCAGCATTTT
NA	few	TRBV29-1	TRBJ1-1	CSVRLPNTEAFF	TGCAGCGTACGGCTCCCGAACACTGAAGCTTTCTTT
NA	NA	TRBV20-1	TRBJ2-5	CSTSAGGSETQYF	TGCAGTACTTCCGCTGGGGGGTCAGAGACCCAGTACTTC
NA	NA	TRBV3-1	TRBJ2-7	CASSQRSYEQYF	TGTGCCAGCAGCCAGAGGAGCTACGAGCAGTACTTC
NA	many	TRBV20-1	TRBJ1-4	CSARDPQGLDEKLFF	TGCAGTGCTAGAGACCCACAGGGTCTGGATGAAAAACTGTTTTTT
NA	few	TRBV5-1	TRBJ2-5	CASSPMYQETQYF	TGCGCCAGCAGCCCAATGTACCAAGAGACCCAGTACTTC
NA	many	TRBV9	TRBJ2-3	CASSVGRWDTQYF	TGTGCCAGCAGCGTAGGCCGCTGGGATACGCAGTATTTT
NA	few	TRBV18	TRBJ1-1	CASSTKTGNTEAFF	TGTGCCAGCTCTACTAAGACAGGGAACACTGAAGCTTTCTTT
NA	few	TRBV5-6	TRBJ1-3	CASRTVGVDTIYF	TGTGCCAGCAGGACAGTGGGGGTGGACACCATATATTTT
NA	few	TRBV2	TRBJ2-3	CASSAVTDTQYF	TGTGCCAGCAGTGCCGTGACAGATACGCAGTATTTT
TRBD1	NA	TRBV14	TRBJ2-7	CASSQEGTGNPYEQYF	TGTGCCAGCAGCCAAGAGGGGACAGGGAACCCCTACGAGCAGTACTTC
TRBD1	NA	TRBV19	TRBJ2-7	CATSDRTSYEQYF	TGTGCCACCTCGGACAGGACCTCCTACGAGCAGTACTTC
NA	few	TRBV7-6	TRBJ1-1	CASSLGPYTEAFF	TGTGCCAGCAGCTTAGGGCCTTACACTGAAGCTTTCTTT
NA	few	TRBV29-1	TRBJ1-1	CSVEGDTEAFF	TGCAGCGTTGAGGGGGACACTGAAGCTTTCTTT
TRBD2	many	TRBV6-1	TRBJ2-1	CASRDLAGGHAYNEQFF	TGTGCCAGCAGAGACTTAGCGGGAGGTCACGCCTACAATGAGCAGTTCTTC
TRBD2	once	TRBV3-1	TRBJ2-7	CASSQDTLAGVSYEQYF	TGTGCCAGCAGCCAAGATACGCTAGCGGGAGTTTCCTACGAGCAGTACTTC
NA	NA	TRBV10-2	TRBJ2-2	CASGVMRGAGELFF	TGCGCCAGCGGGGTTATGAGGGGTGCCGGGGAGCTGTTTTTT
NA	few	TRBV9	TRBJ2-3	CASSVEISGTASTTDTQYF	TGTGCCAGCAGCGTAGAGATTAGCGGGACAGCCTCCACCACAGATACGCAGTATTTT
TRBD2	many	TRBV6-6	TRBJ2-2	CASSNSGSSNTGELFF	TGTGCCAGCAGTAATAGCGGGTCGTCGAACACCGGGGAGCTGTTTTTT